The clone carrying this T cell receptor (beta chain) has just a few counts. Its antigen remains unknown. The sample comes from a study of OX40 agonist ivuxolimab in advanced cancers. Study-level information: Dose-escalation patients' cancers were hepatocellular carcinoma, melanoma, renal cell or head and neck cancer. A mean age of around 63 years, range about 20 to 79, was recorded, and approximately 85% were male. Study-level findings and limits: No antigen was identified for the clonally expanded peripheral T cells.

V was pared by 0 bases and J by 11 bases, with 13 bases between. This CDR3 contains 13 residues. CDR1 is SGHTA, CDR2 FQGNSA, per germline. Generated by immunoSEQ multiplex PCR, the TCRdb table keeps only in-frame clones and is missing some. The table has approximately 60,000 clones, approximately 80% seen once. The rearrangement joins TRBV7-2 to TRBJ1-1; possible D gene TRBD1, 5 bases. Sample: CD4+ or CD8+ T cells sorted from blood, taken in a trial of the OX40 agonist ivuxolimab. This TCR came from an adult with an advanced solid tumor such as melanoma, head and neck, liver or kidney cancer. The CDR3 reads CASSLAALGGAFF. The CDR3 bases are TGTGCCAGCAGCTTAGCCGCACTGGGGGGGGCTTTCTTT.